This T cell receptor (beta chain) was recovered during a study of blood T cell repertoires in COVID-19. The overall study: Some COVID-19 samples were acute and others convalescent; all came from the United States, Italy and Spain.

Germline V gene lookup returns CDR1 SGHTA and CDR2 FQGNSA. The CDR3 is 14 residues long. J was trimmed by 8 bases and V by 0 bases; bases with no gene match: 5. Assignment of participants to cohorts was predicated upon participant-reported clinical history. Two consecutive negative NP/OP PCR tests, clearance, or resolved symptoms defined Cohort 3 recovery. TCRdb's copy holds only in-frame clones and misses some; the assay was immunoSEQ multiplex PCR. The sample records about 290,000 clones, approximately 91% being singletons. Sequencing input: PBMCs or T cells enriched from blood (not recorded which). The origin of this receptor is a woman in her 40s who had recovered from COVID-19. The rearrangement links TRBV7-2 to TRBJ1-2; TRBD1 agrees at 8 bases. DNA of the CDR3: TGTGCCAGCAGCTTAGCACTCAGGGGGCCCGGCTACACCTTC. This codes for CASSLALRGPGYTF.